This TCR beta chain was observed in a study of T-cell reconstitution after alpha-beta-depleted transplantation in children. Germline values: CDR1 SGHRS, CDR2 YFSETQ. The CDR3 covers 12 residues. Unique molecular identifiers tagged the TCRbeta library. One entry per CDR3 protein, called by TCRdb with MiXCR from the PCR reads. The table lists 670,000 or so distinct CDR3 sequences, around 13% of them singletons. This clonotype was seen at least ten times. At one of its ends the junction is not consistent with the germline gene, which may arise from a read error. The TCR was taken from a girl aged 2 to 10 with congenital amegakaryocytic thrombocytopenia, due to receive a stem cell transplant. The gene calls are TRBV5-1 and TRBJ2-1; TRBD1 aligns across 8 bases. The sequencing used PBMCs, collected before TCRalphabeta/CD19-depleted stem cell transplant. This CDR3 is CASSDRQGFGLF. DNA of the CDR3: TGCGCCAGCAGCGATAGACAGGGGTTTGGTCTCTTC.